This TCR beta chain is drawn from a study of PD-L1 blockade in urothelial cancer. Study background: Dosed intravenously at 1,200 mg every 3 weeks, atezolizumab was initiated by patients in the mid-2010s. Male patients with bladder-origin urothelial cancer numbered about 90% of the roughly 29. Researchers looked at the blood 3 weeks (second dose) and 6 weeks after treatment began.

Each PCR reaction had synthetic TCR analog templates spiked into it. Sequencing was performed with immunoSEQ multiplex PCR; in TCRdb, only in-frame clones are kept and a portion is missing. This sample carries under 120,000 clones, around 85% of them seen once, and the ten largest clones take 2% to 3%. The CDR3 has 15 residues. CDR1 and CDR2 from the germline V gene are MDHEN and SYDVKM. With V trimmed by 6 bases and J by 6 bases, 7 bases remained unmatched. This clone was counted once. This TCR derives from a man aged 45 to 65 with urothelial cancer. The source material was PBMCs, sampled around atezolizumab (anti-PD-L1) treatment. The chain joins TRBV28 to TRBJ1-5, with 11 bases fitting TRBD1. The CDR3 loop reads CASRTGQGAGQPQHF. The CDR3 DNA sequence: TGTGCCAGCAGAACCGGACAGGGGGCCGGTCAGCCCCAGCATTTT. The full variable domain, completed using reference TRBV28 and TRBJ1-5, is DVKVTQSSRYLVKRTGEKVFLECVQDMDHENMFWYRQDPGLGLRLIYFSYDVKMKEKGDIPEGYSVSREKKERFSLILESASTNQTSMYLCASRTGQGAGQPQHFGDGTRLSIL.